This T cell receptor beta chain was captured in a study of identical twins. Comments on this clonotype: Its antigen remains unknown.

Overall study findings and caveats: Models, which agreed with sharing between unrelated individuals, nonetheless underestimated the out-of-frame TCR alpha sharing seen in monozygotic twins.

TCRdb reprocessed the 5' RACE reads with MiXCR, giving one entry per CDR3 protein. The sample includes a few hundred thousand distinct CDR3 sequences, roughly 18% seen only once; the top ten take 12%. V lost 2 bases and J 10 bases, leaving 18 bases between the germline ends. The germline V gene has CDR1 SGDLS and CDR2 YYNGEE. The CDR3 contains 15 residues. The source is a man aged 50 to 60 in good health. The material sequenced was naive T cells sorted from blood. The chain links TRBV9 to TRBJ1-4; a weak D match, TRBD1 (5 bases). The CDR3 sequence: CASSVGTAEWGKLFF. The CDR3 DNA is TGTGCCAGCAGCGTGGGGACTGCCGAGTGGGGAAAACTGTTTTTT.